This T cell receptor (beta chain) was captured by sequencing in a study of T cell responses to AZD1222 COVID-19 vaccine. About the study: The analysis combined second doses at about 4 or about 12 weeks.

Produced via immunoSEQ multiplex PCR; TCRdb's table is partial and in-frame only. The sample gives about 140,000 clones, 90% of which show up once; roughly 3.6% is in the top ten. The germline gives CDR1 MDHEN, CDR2 SYDVKM. J was trimmed by 6 bases and V by 1 base; bases with no gene match: 2. This CDR3 is 14 amino acids long. Findings of the study overall: Clonal diversity may have been underestimated, and the donors were mostly white British, with more females than males. At study baseline, merely five or six AZD1222 recipients were seropositive.

A remark on this clone: Its antigen is undetermined.

The V and J genes are TRBV28 and TRBJ1-4; 7 bases agree with TRBD1. The sample consisted of peripheral blood, taken on day 0 of AZD1222 vaccination. The clonotype was recovered from an adult in good health. CDR3 sequence: CASSLLTGDEKLFF. The CDR3 DNA sequence: TGTGCCAGCAGTTTATTAACAGGGGATGAAAAACTGTTTTTT.